The 30 T cell receptor beta chains below all came from one sample that was sequenced in a study of metastatic and nonmetastatic thyroid tumors. No patient received treatment before thyroid surgery. TCRdb re-called clones from the PCR reads using MiXCR. Here the sample spans about 70,000 clones, 18% being singletons. The material sequenced was blood. These receptors all come from a female donor with papillary thyroid cancer or a benign thyroid nodule (not recorded which). Some clones in this sample may be carry-over from other donors' samples.

This clone was picked up many times. CDR3 loop: CASSSNRDSRDTQYF. The CDR3 DNA sequence: TGTGCCAGCAGCTCGAACCGGGACTCTCGGGATACGCAGTATTTT. The V and J genes are TRBV5-4 and TRBJ2-3, with D possibly TRBD2 on 6 matching bases. V shed 3 bases and J shed 6 bases, with 17 bases lying between them. The CDR3 has 15 residues. Germline loops: CDR1 SGHNT, CDR2 YYREEE (reference sequence).

This clone has at least ten counts. The rearrangement uses TRBV12-3 or TRBV12-4 and TRBJ2-3; 8 bases are a match to TRBD2. Unmatched junction bases numbered 6, after V lost 1 base and J lost 0 bases. The CDR3 is 17 residues long. CDR3 sequence reads: CASSLVRGDTSTDTQYF. As DNA, the CDR3 is TGTGCCAGCAGTTTAGTGCGGGGGGACACTAGCACAGATACGCAGTATTTT.

For the CDR3, the DNA is TGTGCCAGCAGCCCTGGACCGGGACTCGAAGAGCAGTACTTC. Encoded protein: CASSPGPGLEEQYF. The J gene is TRBJ2-7, the V gene TRBV7-3; TRBD2 is a possible D gene (6 bases). This CDR3 comprises 14 residues. Trimming removed 5 bases at V and 7 bases at J, with 18 bases between. Germline V gene sequence: CDR1 SGHTA, CDR2 FQGTGA.

V is TRBV4-1 and J is TRBJ2-5, with D uncertain. The CDR3 totals 12 residues. V was trimmed by 0 bases and J by 1 base, leaving 0 bases between them. Germline V lookup: CDR1 MGHRA, CDR2 YSYEKL. The CDR3 sequence: CASSQDQETQYF. Here the CDR3 DNA reads TGCGCCAGCAGCCAAGACCAAGAGACCCAGTACTTC.

At least ten counts were recorded for this clone. The rearrangement joins TRBV11-2 to TRBJ2-2; TRBD1 agrees at 7 bases. V dropped 3 bases and J dropped 5; count of bases not matched to a gene: 15. The CDR3 loop spans 18 amino acids. CDR1 and CDR2 (germline): SGHAT, FQNNGV. This chain's CDR3 is CASSFLKLQGSRTGELFF. The CDR3 DNA reads as TGTGCCAGCAGCTTCCTTAAATTACAGGGGTCAAGGACCGGGGAGCTGTTTTTT.

The J gene is TRBJ2-7, the V gene TRBV2; weak D call: TRBD2 (5 bases). V was shortened by 6 bases and J by 0 bases, with 15 bases between the two germline ends. The CDR3 length is 15 residues. The germline V gene encodes CDR1 SNHLY and CDR2 FYNNEI. The CDR3 bases are TGTGCCAGCAGGGGCGGGCGTTCCAACTCCTACGAGCAGTACTTC. It codes for CASRGGRSNSYEQYF.

Ten or more counts support this clone. This chain uses TRBV5-1 with TRBJ1-3; no clear D gene. The CDR3 has 14 amino acids. The germline CDR1 and CDR2 sequences are SGHRS and YFSETQ. Trimming left V 3 bases short and J 0 bases short, with 7 bases between. The CDR3 region is CASSSSLSGNTIYF. CDR3 bases: TGCGCCAGCAGCTCCAGCCTCTCTGGAAACACCATATATTTT.

In its sample, this clone was seen many times. V and J are TRBV9 and TRBJ2-3; D uncertain. The CDR3 contains 15 residues. V lost 4 bases, J lost 2 bases, and 14 bases lay in between. The germline CDR1 and CDR2 sequences are SGDLS and YYNGEE. As DNA, the CDR3 is TGTGCCAGCAGCCTAGATGGGGTACTCACAGATACGCAGTATTTT. Protein: CASSLDGVLTDTQYF.

This clone was recorded once. V and J are TRBV13 and TRBJ1-1; D unclear. With 1 base removed from V and 11 bases from J, the gap between germline ends came to 14 bases. Germline V gene sequence: CDR1 PRHDT, CDR2 FYEKMQ (reference sequence). The CDR3 runs to 13 residues. The CDR3 reads CASSLDIWGMAFF. In nucleotides, the CDR3 is TGTGCCAGCAGCTTAGATATATGGGGAATGGCTTTCTTT.

This clone was observed at least ten times. The chain employs TRBV30 and TRBJ2-1, with D perhaps matching TRBD1 (5 bases). The CDR3 has 13 residues. V was cut by 2 bases and J by 8 bases, with 13 bases left in between. From germline, CDR1 is GTSNPN and CDR2 SVGIG (reference sequence). CDR3 bases: TGTGCCTGGAGTAAGGGGTGGACGGATGAGCAGTTCTTC. This encodes CAWSKGWTDEQFF. Full variable domain (remainder filled in from reference TRBV30 and TRBJ2-1): SQTIHQWPATLVQPVGSPLSLECTVEGTSNPNLYWYRQAAGRGLQLLFYSVGIGQISSEVPQNLSASRPQDRQFILSSKKLLLSDSGFYLCAWSKGWTDEQFFGPGTRLTVL.

This clone was picked up a small number of times. The chain joins TRBV7-3 to TRBJ1-1; 7 bases fit TRBD1. Germline-derived CDR1 and CDR2 are SGHTA and FQGTGA. V was pared by 5 bases and J by 6 bases, with 3 bases of the junction left unmatched. The CDR3 is made up of 12 amino acids. CDR3 amino acids: CASSPGTAEAFF. CDR3 nucleotide sequence: TGTGCCAGCAGCCCCGGGACAGCTGAAGCTTTCTTT.

The V and J genes are TRBV12-3 or TRBV12-4 and TRBJ2-2, with TRBD1 as a possible D gene (5 bases). The V end was cut by 6 bases, the J end by 7 bases, with 15 bases between. CDR3 length: 14 amino acids. The CDR3 region has the DNA TGTGCCAGCAGGGAGACAGCAGTAGGCGGGGAGCTGTTTTTT. It translates to CASRETAVGGELFF.

This clone was picked up many times. Its ends do not fully match the called genes, so a read error is possible. V usage is TRBV5-1 and J usage is TRBJ2-3, with a tentative D call TRBD2 (5 bases). This CDR3 is built from 14 residues. Germline loops: CDR1 SGHRS, CDR2 YFSETQ. CDR3 bases: TGCGCCAGCGGCTTGACGAGGGGCACAGATACGCAGTATTTT. Translating gives CASGLTRGTDTQYF.

This clone was found many times. The chain links TRBV29-1 to TRBJ1-1, with D maybe TRBD1 (5 bases). V lost 2 bases and J 3 bases, leaving 10 bases between the germline ends. The CDR3 has 13 residues. Germline CDR1 reads SQVTM; CDR2 reads ANQGSEA. As DNA, the CDR3 is TGCAGCGTTGAACCTCGGGGGTACACTGAAGCTTTCTTT. Protein product: CSVEPRGYTEAFF.

On this clone: The sample has other DNA sequences that encode this CDR3 too. The chain joins TRBV18 to TRBJ2-5; possible D gene TRBD1, 5 bases. CDR1 is KGHSH and CDR2 is LQKENI in the germline V gene. Trimming pared 3 bases from V and 2 bases from J, leaving 10 bases between. The CDR3 contains 14 residues. This CDR3 reads CASSPPQGQETQYF. Here the CDR3 DNA reads TGTGCCAGCTCACCTCCCCAGGGACAAGAGACCCAGTACTTC.

This clone was seen many times. The chain is built from TRBV7-9 and TRBJ1-5; D not certain. The germline V gene encodes CDR1 SEHNR and CDR2 FQNEAQ (reference sequence). CDR3 length equals 13 residues. V lost 1 base and J 5 bases, leaving 6 bases between the germline ends. CDR3 sequence: CASSLDTYQPQHF. The CDR3 nucleotides read TGTGCCAGCAGCTTAGACACCTATCAGCCCCAGCATTTT.

This clone was detected many times. This chain joins TRBV20-1 and TRBJ2-2; TRBD2 agrees at 7 bases. The CDR3 sequence is 13 residues long. Germline-derived CDR1 and CDR2 are DFQATT and SNEGSKA (reference sequence). The V segment lost 5 bases and the J segment 7 bases; nucleotides outside the gene matches: 7. Written as DNA, the CDR3 is TGCAGTGCTCCGCCCCCGGGGGGCGGGGAGCTGTTTTTT. Translated: CSAPPPGGGELFF.

This clone was seen at least ten times. This chain links TRBV6-1 with TRBJ2-1, with TRBD2 as a possible D gene (5 bases). The germline gives CDR1 MNHNS, CDR2 SASEGT. V was cut by 6 bases and J by 8 bases, with 8 bases left in between. The CDR3 sequence is 11 residues long. This CDR3 is CASSHGDEQFF. CDR3 in DNA: TGTGCCAGCAGCCACGGGGATGAGCAGTTCTTC.

V and J are TRBV6-1 and TRBJ1-5; D unclear. Deletions cut 8 bases from V and 9 bases from J, with 11 bases between. The CDR3 extends over 11 amino acids. Germline CDR1 MNHNS, CDR2 SASEGT. The CDR3 sequence is CASGFPRPQHF. The CDR3 coding sequence is TGTGCCAGCGGATTCCCCAGGCCCCAGCATTTT.

This clone was recorded a few times. This sample includes further DNA sequences coding for the same CDR3. The chain carries TRBV20-1 and TRBJ2-5; 7 nucleotides align to TRBD1. CDR3 length: 13 amino acids. The V and J ends lost 1 base and 1 base, in that order; junction bases with no gene match: 0. Germline assignment: CDR1 DFQATT and CDR2 SNEGSKA (reference sequence). The CDR3 loop reads CSARGDSQETQYF. The CDR3 DNA sequence: TGCAGTGCTAGAGGGGACAGCCAAGAGACCCAGTACTTC.

V is TRBV11-1 and J is TRBJ2-7; 14 bases align to TRBD2. V trimming: 5 bases; J trimming: 0 bases; junction bases outside the gene matches: 9. The germline CDR1 and CDR2 sequences are SGHAT and FQDESV (reference sequence). The CDR3 spans 18 residues. For the CDR3, the DNA is TGTGCCAGCAGCCTAGGGACTAGCGGGAGAAGCGGCTCCTACGAGCAGTACTTC. This translates into CASSLGTSGRSGSYEQYF.

This clone appeared many times. This rearrangement joins TRBV20-1 to TRBJ1-2, with 10 bases matching TRBD1. Per the germline V gene, CDR1 is DFQATT and CDR2 is SNEGSKA (reference sequence). With 0 bases clipped from V and 3 bases from J, the junction kept 7 bases outside the gene matches. CDR3 length: 16 amino acids. Written as DNA, the CDR3 is TGCAGTGCTAGAGATTACGGGACAGGGGAGCACTATGGCTACACCTTC. Its protein product is CSARDYGTGEHYGYTF.

The genes are TRBV15 and TRBJ1-4; D is uncertain. The CDR3 has 13 residues. Per germline, CDR1 LNHNV and CDR2 YYDKDF (reference sequence). V lost 6 bases to trimming and J lost 4 bases, with 9 bases between them. The chain's CDR3 is CATRSDLNEKLFF. In DNA form, the CDR3 reads TGTGCCACCAGGAGTGACCTTAATGAAAAACTGTTTTTT.

This clone was detected ten times or more. CDR3 nucleotide sequence: TGTGCCATCAGTGAGCAGCTGGTGAAGCGGGGGGTCACAGATACGCAGTATTTT. This encodes CAISEQLVKRGVTDTQYF. The chain employs TRBV10-3 and TRBJ2-3; 9 nucleotides line up with TRBD2. There are 18 residues in the CDR3. Germline trimming cut 2 bases from V and 2 bases from J; bases unmatched to any gene: 11. Germline CDR1 ENHRY, CDR2 SYGVKD.

V gene TRBV11-1 combines with J gene TRBJ2-3; either TRBD1 or TRBD2 may fit D (5 bases each). CDR1 is SGHAT, CDR2 FQDESV, per germline (reference sequence). The length of the CDR3 is 17 residues. V lost 0 bases, J lost 2 bases, and 15 bases lay in between. CDR3 region: CASSLARVGASTDTQYF. CDR3 sequence (DNA): TGTGCCAGCAGCTTAGCGCGGGTCGGGGCATCCACAGATACGCAGTATTTT.

Only a few counts were recorded for this clone. Being one base from a much bigger clone, this may be a read error. The V call is TRBV6-1, the J call TRBJ2-5; 8 bases align to TRBD2. The CDR3 extends over 14 amino acids. Trimming took 7 bases from V and 6 from J; bases not matched to a gene: 10. Germline V lookup: CDR1 MNHNS, CDR2 SASEGT. Here the CDR3 reads CASTGSGIWQTQYF. The CDR3 nucleotides read TGTGCCAGCACGGGTAGCGGGATTTGGCAGACCCAGTACTTC.

This clone came up many times. The rearrangement uses TRBV11-3 and TRBJ1-4; 7 nucleotides agree with TRBD1. Germline CDR1 is SGHNT and CDR2 is YENEEA. This CDR3 region has 13 residues. V lost 7 bases to trimming and J lost 3 bases; unmatched junction nucleotides: 2. The CDR3 reads CASTGGANEKLFF. The CDR3 nucleotides read TGTGCCAGCACAGGGGGGGCTAATGAAAAACTGTTTTTT.

Here the CDR3 reads CAWNRVGTGELFF. In DNA, the CDR3 is TGTGCCTGGAATAGGGTAGGGACCGGGGAGCTGTTTTTT. This chain links TRBV30 with TRBJ2-2; D gene uncertain. V dropped 4 bases and J dropped 5 bases, with 11 bases sitting between them. The CDR3 loop spans 13 amino acids. Germline CDR1 is GTSNPN and CDR2 is SVGIG (reference sequence).

Ten or more counts support this clone. The junction does not match germline at one end; this may be a read error. The CDR3, as DNA: TGTGCCAGCAGCCAAGTTGATCAAGGGACCCAGTACTTC. Translated: CASSQVDQGTQYF. The chain is built from TRBV3-1 and TRBJ2-5, with D unresolved. This CDR3 contains 13 residues. CDR1 and CDR2 from the germline V gene are LGHDT and YNNKEL (reference sequence).

This clone was observed a single time. An end of the junction differs from the germline gene, which may be a read error. V gene TRBV30 combines with J gene TRBJ2-2; TRBD2 agrees at 8 bases. CDR3 length: 15 residues. From germline, CDR1 is GTSNPN and CDR2 SVGIG (reference sequence). CDR3: CAWSWTSWRAGELFF. The CDR3 bases are TGTGCCTGGAGTTGGACTAGCTGGAGGGCCGGTGAGCTTTTTTTT.